The rows below give T cell receptor beta chains drawn from one sample of a study of T cells after yellow fever vaccination. Using its own MiXCR run on the 5' RACE reads, TCRdb lists one record per CDR3 protein. Here the sample spans hundreds of thousands of distinct CDR3 sequences, roughly 20% being singletons. The sample in question was PBMCs, obtained before the yellow fever booster vaccination. These receptor sequences come from a man in his late teens or twenties who received the YFV17D yellow fever vaccine. Both conserved end residues are part of each CDR3. Fields, in order: V gene, CDR3 protein.

V gene: TRBV7-2
CDR3 protein: CARAGYTGELFF

V gene: TRBV20-1
CDR3 protein: CSASRAPSGTDTQYF

V gene: TRBV27
CDR3 protein: CASGRREGRYSNQPQHF

V gene: TRBV5-1
CDR3 protein: CASSGTSGVRGTDTQYF

V gene: TRBV21-1
CDR3 protein: CASSMWSSNSPLHF

V gene: TRBV2
CDR3 protein: CASSEAGGHADTQYF

V gene: TRBV7-2
CDR3 protein: CASSPRTGSYEQYF

V gene: TRBV6-5
CDR3 protein: CASSYREQSYEQYF

V gene: TRBV12-3/TRBV12-4
CDR3 protein: CASAWAVEAFF

V gene: TRBV15
CDR3 protein: CATSITGADTQYF

V gene: TRBV15
CDR3 protein: CATSSAPGDLGNTIYF

V gene: TRBV12-3/TRBV12-4
CDR3 protein: CASSFETGELFF

V gene: TRBV2
CDR3 protein: CAIRTPSRGKFQETQYF

V gene: TRBV7-9
CDR3 protein: CASSLFPGDGYTF

V gene: TRBV7-2
CDR3 protein: CASSFRSRGSTDTQYF

V gene: TRBV7-9
CDR3 protein: CASSFGGIAEAFF

V gene: TRBV7-2
CDR3 protein: CASSTGVGSYNEQFF